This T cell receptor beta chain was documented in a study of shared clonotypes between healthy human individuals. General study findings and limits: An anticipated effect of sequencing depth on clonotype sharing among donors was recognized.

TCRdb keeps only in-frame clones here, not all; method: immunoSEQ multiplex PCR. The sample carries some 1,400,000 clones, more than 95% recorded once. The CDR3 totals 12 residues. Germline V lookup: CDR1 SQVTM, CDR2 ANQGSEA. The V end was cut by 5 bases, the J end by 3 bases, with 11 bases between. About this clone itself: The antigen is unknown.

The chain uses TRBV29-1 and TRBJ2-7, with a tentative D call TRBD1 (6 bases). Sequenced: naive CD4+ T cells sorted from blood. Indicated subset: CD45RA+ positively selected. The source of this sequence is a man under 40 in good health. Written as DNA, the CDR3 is TGCAGCGTTTTAGCACAGGGCTACGAGCAGTACTTC. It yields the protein CSVLAQGYEQYF.